The following is a T cell receptor (beta chain) sequence with its context. This record belongs to a study of blood T cell repertoires in COVID-19. Per the authors' pipeline: Cell counts per sample came from amplifying reference gene primers. The protocol was immunoSEQ multiplex PCR, while the TCRdb copy is restricted to in-frame clones and leaves out a portion. V and J calls plus clone size are reproduced from that table; the DNA served to infer D and trimming. The sample yields 250,000 or so clones, around 86% seen once. Material: peripheral blood. The TCR comes from a woman between 25 and 40 years old with active or convalescent COVID-19.

CDR3 region: CASSPDSVIPGELFF. For the CDR3, the DNA is TGTGCCAGCAGTCCCGACAGTGTTATCCCCGGGGAGCTGTTTTTT. V gene TRBV7-2 combines with J gene TRBJ2-2; perhaps TRBD1 as D (5 bases). The germline V gene has CDR1 SGHTA and CDR2 FQGNSA. CDR3 length equals 15 residues. V was trimmed by 6 bases and J by 6 bases, leaving 17 bases between them.